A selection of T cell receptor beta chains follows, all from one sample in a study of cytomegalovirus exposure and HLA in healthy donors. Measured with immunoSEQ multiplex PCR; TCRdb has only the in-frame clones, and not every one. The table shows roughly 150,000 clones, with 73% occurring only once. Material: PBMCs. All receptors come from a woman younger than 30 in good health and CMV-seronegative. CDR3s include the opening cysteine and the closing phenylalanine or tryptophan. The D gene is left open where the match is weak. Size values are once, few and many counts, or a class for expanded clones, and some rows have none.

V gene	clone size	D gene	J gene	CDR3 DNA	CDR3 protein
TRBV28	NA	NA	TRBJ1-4	TGTGCCATTCTCGACCGCGGTCGAGCAACTAATGAAAAACTGTTTTTT	CAILDRGRATNEKLFF
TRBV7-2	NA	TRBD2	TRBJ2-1	TGTGCCAGCAGCTTAGTTCGGTTAGCGGGGAATGAGCAGTTCTTC	CASSLVRLAGNEQFF
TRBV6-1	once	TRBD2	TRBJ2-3	TGTGCCAGCAGCATACTAGCGGGGGCCGCAGATACGCAGTATTTT	CASSILAGAADTQYF
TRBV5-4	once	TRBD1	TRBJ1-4	TGTGCCAGCAGCTTGAAAAGGACAGGGATGATAGGTGCTAATGAAAAACTGTTTTTT	CASSLKRTGMIGANEKLFF
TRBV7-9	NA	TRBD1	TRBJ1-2	TGTGCCAGCAGCCAAGACAGGGGGCCGTCTGGCTACACCTTC	CASSQDRGPSGYTF
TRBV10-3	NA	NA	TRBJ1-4	TGTGCCATCAGGGGGAGCGAGGGTGAAAAACTGTTTTTT	CAIRGSEGEKLFF
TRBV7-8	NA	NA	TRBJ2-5	TGTGCCAGCAGCTTCAGTCGAGAGACCCAGTACTTC	CASSFSRETQYF
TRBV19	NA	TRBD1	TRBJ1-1	TGTGCCAGTAGTACCAGACAGGGGGCAAAGAACACTGAAGCTTTCTTT	CASSTRQGAKNTEAFF
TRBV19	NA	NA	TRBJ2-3	TGTGCCAGTAGTATAGTACAAGATACGCAGTATTTT	CASSIVQDTQYF
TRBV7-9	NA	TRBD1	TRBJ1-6	TGTGCCAGCAGCTTAGGGGGACAGAATTCACCCCTCCACTTT	CASSLGGQNSPLHF
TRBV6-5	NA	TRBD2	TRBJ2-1	TGTGCCAGCAGTACTAGCGGGGGGCCCAATGAGCAGTTCTTC	CASSTSGGPNEQFF
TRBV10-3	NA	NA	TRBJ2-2	TGTGCCATCAGTGAGGGCAGTAACACCGGGGAGCTGTTTTTT	CAISEGSNTGELFF
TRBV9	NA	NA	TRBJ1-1	TGTGCCAGCAGCGTAGATCAGGGGAGCACTGAAGCTTTCTTT	CASSVDQGSTEAFF
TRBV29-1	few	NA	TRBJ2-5	TGCAGCGTTGAGAAAGGGGGATCGTACCAAGAGACCCAGTACTTC	CSVEKGGSYQETQYF
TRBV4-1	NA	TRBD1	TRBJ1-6	TGCGCCAGCAGCCCCGGGGACAGGGAAAGTTCACCCCTCCACTTT	CASSPGDRESSPLHF
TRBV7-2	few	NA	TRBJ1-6	TGTGCCAGCAGCTTAGCAGGGGGTTCACCCCTCCACTTT	CASSLAGGSPLHF
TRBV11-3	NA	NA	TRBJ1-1	TGTGCCAGCAGCCCGGGACAAACGAACACTGAAGCTTTCTTT	CASSPGQTNTEAFF
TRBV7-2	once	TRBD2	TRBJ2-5	TGTGCCAGCCTCTATGGGACTAGCGGAGAGTACCAAGAGACCCAGTACTTC	CASLYGTSGEYQETQYF
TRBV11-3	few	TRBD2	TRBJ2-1	TGTGCCAGCAGCTTATTGGGGCGGGAGCCCTACAATGAGCAGTTCTTC	CASSLLGREPYNEQFF
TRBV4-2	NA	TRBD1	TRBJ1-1	TGTGCCAGCAGCCGATCGGACAGGGAAACTGAAGCTTTCTTT	CASSRSDRETEAFF
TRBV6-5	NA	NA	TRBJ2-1	TGTGCCAGCAGTTATAGTTGGGGGGTATACAATGAGCAGTTCTTC	CASSYSWGVYNEQFF
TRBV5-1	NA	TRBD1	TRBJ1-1	TGCGCCAGCAGCTACGAAGTGACAGGGTTGAACACTGAAGCTTTCTTT	CASSYEVTGLNTEAFF
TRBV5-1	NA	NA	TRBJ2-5	TGCGCCAGCAGTTTGGGGGCGGCGGCGGGTGGAGAGACCCAGTACTTC	CASSLGAAAGGETQYF
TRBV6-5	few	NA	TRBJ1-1	TGTGCCAGCAGTCTCAGGGGTCCAAGGACTGAAGCTTTCTTT	CASSLRGPRTEAFF
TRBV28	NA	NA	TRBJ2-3	TGTGCCAGCAACGTGGGGGCAGGGACAGATACGCAGTATTTT	CASNVGAGTDTQYF
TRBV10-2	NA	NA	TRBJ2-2	TGCGCCAGCATCGGGGACACCGGGGAGCTGTTTTTT	CASIGDTGELFF
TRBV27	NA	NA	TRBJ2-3	TGTGCCAGCAGTTTAATCGGGACACCCGAGCCCACAGATACGCAGTATTTT	CASSLIGTPEPTDTQYF
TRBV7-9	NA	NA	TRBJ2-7	TGTGCCAGCAGCTTAGCCGAGGAGGGGGCGCGGTACGAGCAGTACTTC	CASSLAEEGARYEQYF
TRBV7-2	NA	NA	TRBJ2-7	TGTGCCAGCAGCTTAGCGGGGCCGTACGAGCAGTACTTC	CASSLAGPYEQYF
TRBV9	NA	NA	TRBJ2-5	TGTGCCAGCAGCGTAGATTATGCGGCAGAGACCCAGTACTTC	CASSVDYAAETQYF
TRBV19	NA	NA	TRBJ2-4	TGTGCCAGTAGCCCCGAGATAGCCAAAAACATTCAGTACTTC	CASSPEIAKNIQYF
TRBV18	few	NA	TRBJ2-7	TGTGCCAGCTCACCACCGGACTACAGCTCCTACGAGCAGTACTTC	CASSPPDYSSYEQYF
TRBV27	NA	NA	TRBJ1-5	TGTGCCAGCAGTTTATACCGGATGGAGGGCCATTCGGTTCAGCCCCAGCATTTT	CASSLYRMEGHSVQPQHF
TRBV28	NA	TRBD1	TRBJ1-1	TGTGCCAGCATTACCAGGGGGGTCTACACTGAAGCTTTCTTT	CASITRGVYTEAFF
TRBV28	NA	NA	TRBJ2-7	TGTGCCAGCAGTATATTAAAGGGAGGCGAGCAGTACTTC	CASSILKGGEQYF
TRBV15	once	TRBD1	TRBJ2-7	TGTGCCACCAGCCCACGTGGGACAGCAAGAACCTACGAGCAGTACTTC	CATSPRGTARTYEQYF
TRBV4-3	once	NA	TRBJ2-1	TGCGCCAGCAGCCAAGACGAGGGGGCCAGGGGAGGTGAGCAGTTCTTC	CASSQDEGARGGEQFF
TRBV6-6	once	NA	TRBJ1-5	TGTGCCAGCAGTTACCAAACTCCCGGAGGTCAGCCCCAGCATTTT	CASSYQTPGGQPQHF
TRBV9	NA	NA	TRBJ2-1	TGTGCCAGCAGCGTAGACGGGGGGCGCCTGGGTGAGCAGTTCTTC	CASSVDGGRLGEQFF
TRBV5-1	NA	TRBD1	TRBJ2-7	TGCGCCAGCAGTCCGACAGGGAGCTACGAGCAGTACTTC	CASSPTGSYEQYF
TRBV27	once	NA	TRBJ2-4	TGTGCCAGCAGTCCCGCTGAGGGCCCCAGCAGTCAGTACTTC	CASSPAEGPSSQYF
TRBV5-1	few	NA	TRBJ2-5	TGCGCCAGCAGCAGGGACACGCGGCCAGAGACCCAGTACTTC	CASSRDTRPETQYF
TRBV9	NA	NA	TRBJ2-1	TGTGCCAGCAGCGCCCGACAAAGCTCCTACAATGAGCAGTTCTTC	CASSARQSSYNEQFF
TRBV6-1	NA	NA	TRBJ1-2	TGTGCCAGCACTACGGGACTCAGGAAGGGCTACACCTTC	CASTTGLRKGYTF
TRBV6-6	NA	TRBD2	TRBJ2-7	TGTGCCAGCAGTTACCCCGGGGGGGGGCCCGTCTTC	CASSYPGGGPVF
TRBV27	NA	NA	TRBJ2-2	TGTGCCAGCAGTTTGAACAGAAACACCGGGGAGCTGTTTTTT	CASSLNRNTGELFF
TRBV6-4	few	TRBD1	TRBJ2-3	TGTGCCAGCAGTCCACAGGGGGCAGGAGATACGCAGTATTTT	CASSPQGAGDTQYF
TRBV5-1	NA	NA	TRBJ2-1	TGCGCCAGCACCCTTACCGAGGGAAGGATTAATGAGCAGTTCTTC	CASTLTEGRINEQFF
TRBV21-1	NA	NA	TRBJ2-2	TGTGCCAGCAGCAGGGAGATCAGGAGAGCAAACACCGGGGAGCTGTTTTTT	CASSREIRRANTGELFF